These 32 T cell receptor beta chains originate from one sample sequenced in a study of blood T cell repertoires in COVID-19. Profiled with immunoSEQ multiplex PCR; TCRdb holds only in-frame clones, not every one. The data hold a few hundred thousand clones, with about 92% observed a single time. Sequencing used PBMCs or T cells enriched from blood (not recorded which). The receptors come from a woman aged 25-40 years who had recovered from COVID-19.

CDR3 in DNA: TGCGCCAGCAGCCTATTCGGAGATTCGGGAGCTTTCTTT. This gives the protein CASSLFGDSGAFF. V gene TRBV5-1 combines with J gene TRBJ1-1, with D unclear. Deletions cut 4 bases from V and 10 bases from J, with 17 bases between. Germline V CDR1 and CDR2: SGHRS, YFSETQ. CDR3 length: 13 residues.

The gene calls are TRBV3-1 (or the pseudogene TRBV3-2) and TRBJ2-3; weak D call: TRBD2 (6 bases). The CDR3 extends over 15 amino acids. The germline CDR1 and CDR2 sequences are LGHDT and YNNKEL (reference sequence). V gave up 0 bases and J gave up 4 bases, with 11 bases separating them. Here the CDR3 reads CASSQESREADTQYF. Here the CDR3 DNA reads TGTGCCAGCAGCCAAGAGTCGCGGGAAGCAGATACGCAGTATTTT.

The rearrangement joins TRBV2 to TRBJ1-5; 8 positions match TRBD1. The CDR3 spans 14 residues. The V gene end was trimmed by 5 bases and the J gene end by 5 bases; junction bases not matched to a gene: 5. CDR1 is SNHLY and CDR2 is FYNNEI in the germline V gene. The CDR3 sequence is CASSNQGADQPQHF. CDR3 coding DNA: TGTGCCAGCAGTAACCAGGGGGCGGATCAGCCCCAGCATTTT.

The CDR3 DNA reads as TGTGCTAGTACCTCAGGGGGCTATGAGCAGTTCTTC. It specifies CASTSGGYEQFF. The chain carries TRBV28 and TRBJ2-1; 8 bases map to TRBD1. The CDR3 sequence is 12 residues long. CDR1 is MDHEN and CDR2 is SYDVKM in the germline V gene.

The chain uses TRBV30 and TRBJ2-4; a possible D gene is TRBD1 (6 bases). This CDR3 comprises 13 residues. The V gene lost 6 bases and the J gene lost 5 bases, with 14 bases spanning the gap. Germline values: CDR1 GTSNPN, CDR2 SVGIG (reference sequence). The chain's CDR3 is CACPGWTENIQYF. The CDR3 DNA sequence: TGTGCCTGTCCGGGGTGGACAGAAAACATTCAGTACTTC.

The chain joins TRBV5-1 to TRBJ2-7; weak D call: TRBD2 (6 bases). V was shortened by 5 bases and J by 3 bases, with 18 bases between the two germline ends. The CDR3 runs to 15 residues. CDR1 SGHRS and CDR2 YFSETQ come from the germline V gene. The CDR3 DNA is TGCGCCAGCAGGTACCGGGACTCAGGGCTCTACGAGCAGTACTTC. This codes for CASRYRDSGLYEQYF.

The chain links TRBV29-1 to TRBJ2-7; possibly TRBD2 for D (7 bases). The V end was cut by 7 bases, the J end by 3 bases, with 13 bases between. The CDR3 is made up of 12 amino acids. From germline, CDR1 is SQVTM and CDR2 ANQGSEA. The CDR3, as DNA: TGCAGCGGGGGGCCGGGGGGCTACGAGCAGTACTTC. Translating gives CSGGPGGYEQYF.

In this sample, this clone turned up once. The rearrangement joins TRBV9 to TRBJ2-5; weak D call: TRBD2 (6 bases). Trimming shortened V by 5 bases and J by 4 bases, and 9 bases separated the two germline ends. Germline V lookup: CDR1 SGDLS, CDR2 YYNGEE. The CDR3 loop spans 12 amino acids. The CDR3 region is CASSRAGETQYF. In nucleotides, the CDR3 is TGTGCCAGCAGTAGAGCGGGAGAGACCCAGTACTTC.

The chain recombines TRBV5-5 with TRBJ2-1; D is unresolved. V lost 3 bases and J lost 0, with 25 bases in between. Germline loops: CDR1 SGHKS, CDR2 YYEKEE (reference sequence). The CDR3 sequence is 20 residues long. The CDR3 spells CASSSWAFIGLSSSYNEQFF. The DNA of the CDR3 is TGTGCCAGCAGCTCTTGGGCGTTTATCGGTCTTTCGAGCTCCTACAATGAGCAGTTCTTC.

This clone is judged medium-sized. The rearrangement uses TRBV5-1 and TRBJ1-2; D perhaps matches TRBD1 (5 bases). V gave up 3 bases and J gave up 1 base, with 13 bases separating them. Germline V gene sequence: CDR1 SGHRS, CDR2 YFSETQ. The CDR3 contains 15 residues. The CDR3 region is CASSSSPTVNYGYTF. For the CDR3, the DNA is TGCGCCAGCAGCTCGTCACCGACAGTTAACTATGGCTACACCTTC.

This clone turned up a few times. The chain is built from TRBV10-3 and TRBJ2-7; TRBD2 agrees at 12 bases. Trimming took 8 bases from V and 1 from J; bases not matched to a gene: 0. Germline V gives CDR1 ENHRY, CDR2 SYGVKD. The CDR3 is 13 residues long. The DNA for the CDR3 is TGTGCCATCGGACTAGCGGGATCCTACGAGCAGTACTTC. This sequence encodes CAIGLAGSYEQYF.

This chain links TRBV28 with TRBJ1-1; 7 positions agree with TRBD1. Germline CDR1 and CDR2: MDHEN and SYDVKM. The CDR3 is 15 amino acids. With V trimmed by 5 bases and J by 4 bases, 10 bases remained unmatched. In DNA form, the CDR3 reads TGTGCCAGCAGTCCACACAGGGGTCCGGGCACTGAAGCTTTCTTT. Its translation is CASSPHRGPGTEAFF. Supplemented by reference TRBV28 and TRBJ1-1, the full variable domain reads DVKVTQSSRYLVKRTGEKVFLECVQDMDHENMFWYRQDPGLGLRLIYFSYDVKMKEKGDIPEGYSVSREKKERFSLILESASTNQTSMYLCASSPHRGPGTEAFFGQGTRLTVV.

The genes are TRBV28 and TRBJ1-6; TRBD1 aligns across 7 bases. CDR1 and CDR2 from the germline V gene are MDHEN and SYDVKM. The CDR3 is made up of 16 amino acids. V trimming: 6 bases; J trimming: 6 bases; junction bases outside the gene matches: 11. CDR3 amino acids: CASRARGRGRNSPLHF. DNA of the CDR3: TGTGCCAGCAGAGCCCGGGGAAGGGGGCGTAATTCACCCCTCCACTTT.

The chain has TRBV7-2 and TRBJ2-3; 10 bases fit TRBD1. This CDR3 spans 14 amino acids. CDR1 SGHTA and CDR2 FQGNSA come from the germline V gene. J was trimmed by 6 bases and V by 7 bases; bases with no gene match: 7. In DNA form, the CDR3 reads TGTGCCAGCATCCGACAGGGGGCTGGGGATACGCAGTATTTT. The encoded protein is CASIRQGAGDTQYF.

The CDR3 loop is CASSQERGTTYEQYF. For the CDR3, the DNA is TGCGCCAGCAGCCAAGAGCGGGGCACAACCTACGAGCAGTACTTC. V and J are TRBV4-1 and TRBJ2-7, with TRBD2 as a possible D gene (6 bases). Trimming took off 0 bases at V and 2 bases at J, with 11 bases between the two ends. Germline assignment: CDR1 MGHRA and CDR2 YSYEKL. The CDR3 spans 15 residues.

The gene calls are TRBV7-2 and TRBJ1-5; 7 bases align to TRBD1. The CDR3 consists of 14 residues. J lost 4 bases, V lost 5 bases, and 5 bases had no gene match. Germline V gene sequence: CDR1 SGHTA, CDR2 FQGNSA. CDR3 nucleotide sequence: TGTGCCAGCAGCCTCCGGGACAGAAATCAGCCCCAGCATTTT. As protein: CASSLRDRNQPQHF.

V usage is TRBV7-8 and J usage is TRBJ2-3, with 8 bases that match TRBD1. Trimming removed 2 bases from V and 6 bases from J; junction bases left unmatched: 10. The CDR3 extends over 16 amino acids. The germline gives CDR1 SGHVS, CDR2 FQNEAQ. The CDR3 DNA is TGTGCCAGCAGCTTATCTGGACTACAGGGGGAGGATACGCAGTATTTT. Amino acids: CASSLSGLQGEDTQYF. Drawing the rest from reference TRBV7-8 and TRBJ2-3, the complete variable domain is GAGVSQSPRYKVAKRGQDVALRCDPISGHVSLFWYQQALGQGPEFLTYFQNEAQLDKSGLPSDRFFAERPEGSVSTLKIQRTQQEDSAVYLCASSLSGLQGEDTQYFGPGTRLTVL.

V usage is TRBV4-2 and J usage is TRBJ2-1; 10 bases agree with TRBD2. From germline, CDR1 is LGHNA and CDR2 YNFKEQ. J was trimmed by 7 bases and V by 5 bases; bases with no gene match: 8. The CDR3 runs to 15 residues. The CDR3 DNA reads TGTGCCAGCAGCTCCGGGACTAGCGTAGTTAATGAGCAGTTCTTC. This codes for CASSSGTSVVNEQFF.

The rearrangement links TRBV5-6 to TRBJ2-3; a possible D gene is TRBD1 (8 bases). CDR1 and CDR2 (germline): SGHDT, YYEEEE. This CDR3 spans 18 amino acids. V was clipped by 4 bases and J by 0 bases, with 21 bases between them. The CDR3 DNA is TGTGCCAGCAGCGGGGAGGGACAGGTCGCTGGGAGCACAGATACGCAGTATTTT. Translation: CASSGEGQVAGSTDTQYF.

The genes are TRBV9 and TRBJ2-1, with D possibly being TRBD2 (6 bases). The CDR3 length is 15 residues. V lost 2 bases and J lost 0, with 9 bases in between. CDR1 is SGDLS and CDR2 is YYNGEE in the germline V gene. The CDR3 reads CASSVRGSSYNEQFF. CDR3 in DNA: TGTGCCAGCAGCGTCCGGGGGAGCTCCTACAATGAGCAGTTCTTC. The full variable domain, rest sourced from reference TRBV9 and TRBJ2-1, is DSGVTQTPKHLITATGQRVTLRCSPRSGDLSVYWYQQSLDQGLQFLIQYYNGEERAKGNILERFSAQQFPDLHSELNLSSLELGDSALYFCASSVRGSSYNEQFFGPGTRLTVL.

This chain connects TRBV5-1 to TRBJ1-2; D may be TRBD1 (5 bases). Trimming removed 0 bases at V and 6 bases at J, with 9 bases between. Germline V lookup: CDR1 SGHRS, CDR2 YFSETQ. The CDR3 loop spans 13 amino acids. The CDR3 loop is CASSLEGQNGYTF. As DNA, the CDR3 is TGCGCCAGCAGCTTGGAGGGGCAGAATGGCTACACCTTC.

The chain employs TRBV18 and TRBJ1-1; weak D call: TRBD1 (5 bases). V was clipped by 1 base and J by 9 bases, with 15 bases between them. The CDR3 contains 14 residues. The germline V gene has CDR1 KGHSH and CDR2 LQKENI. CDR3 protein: CASSPRGGESQAFF. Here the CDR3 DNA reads TGTGCCAGCTCACCACGGGGCGGGGAAAGCCAAGCTTTCTTT.

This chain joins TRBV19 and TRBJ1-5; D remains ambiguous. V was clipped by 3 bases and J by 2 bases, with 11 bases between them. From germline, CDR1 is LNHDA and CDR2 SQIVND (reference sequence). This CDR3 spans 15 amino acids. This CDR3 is CASSIRWHGNQPQHF. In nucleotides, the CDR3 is TGTGCCAGTAGTATCAGGTGGCACGGCAATCAGCCCCAGCATTTT. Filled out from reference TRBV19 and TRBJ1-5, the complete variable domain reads DGGITQSPKYLFRKEGQNVTLSCEQNLNHDAMYWYRQDPGQGLRLIYYSQIVNDFQKGDIAEGYSVSREKKESFPLTVTSAQKNPTAFYLCASSIRWHGNQPQHFGDGTRLSIL.

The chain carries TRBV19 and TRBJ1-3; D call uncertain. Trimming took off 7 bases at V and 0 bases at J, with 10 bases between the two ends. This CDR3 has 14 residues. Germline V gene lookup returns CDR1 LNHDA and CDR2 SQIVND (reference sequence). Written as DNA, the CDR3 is TGTGCCAGTATTCATTGGAGCTCTGGAAACACCATATATTTT. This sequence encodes CASIHWSSGNTIYF.

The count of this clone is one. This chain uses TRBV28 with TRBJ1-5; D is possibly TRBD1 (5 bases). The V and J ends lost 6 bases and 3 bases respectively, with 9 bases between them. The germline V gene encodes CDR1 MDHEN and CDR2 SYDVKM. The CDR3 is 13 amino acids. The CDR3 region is CASSRTTNQPQHF. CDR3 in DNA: TGTGCCAGCAGCCGGACAACCAATCAGCCCCAGCATTTT.

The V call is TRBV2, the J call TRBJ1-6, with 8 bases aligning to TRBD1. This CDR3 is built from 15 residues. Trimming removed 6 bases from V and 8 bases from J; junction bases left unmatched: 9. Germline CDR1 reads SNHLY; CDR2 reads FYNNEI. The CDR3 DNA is TGTGCCAGCAGCGACCGGACAGGGTCGGATTCACCCCTCCACTTT. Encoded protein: CASSDRTGSDSPLHF.

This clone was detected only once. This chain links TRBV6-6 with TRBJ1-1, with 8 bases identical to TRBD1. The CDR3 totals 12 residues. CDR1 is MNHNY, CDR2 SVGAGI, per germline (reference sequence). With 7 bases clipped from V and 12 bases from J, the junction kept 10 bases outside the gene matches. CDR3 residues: CASNLQTGVTFF. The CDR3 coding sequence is TGTGCCAGCAACCTCCAGACAGGGGTAACTTTCTTT.

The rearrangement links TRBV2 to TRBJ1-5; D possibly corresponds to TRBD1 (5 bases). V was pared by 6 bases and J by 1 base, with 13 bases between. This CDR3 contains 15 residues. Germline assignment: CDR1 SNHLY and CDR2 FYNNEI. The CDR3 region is CASRLQEGSNQPQHF. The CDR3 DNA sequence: TGTGCCAGCAGGCTACAGGAGGGCAGCAATCAGCCCCAGCATTTT.

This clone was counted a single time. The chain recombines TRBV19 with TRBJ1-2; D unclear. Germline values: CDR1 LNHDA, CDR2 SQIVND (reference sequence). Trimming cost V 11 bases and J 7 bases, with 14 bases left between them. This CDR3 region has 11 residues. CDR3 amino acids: CAAGVCRGYTF. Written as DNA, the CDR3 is TGTGCCGCAGGCGTTTGCCGTGGCTACACCTTC.

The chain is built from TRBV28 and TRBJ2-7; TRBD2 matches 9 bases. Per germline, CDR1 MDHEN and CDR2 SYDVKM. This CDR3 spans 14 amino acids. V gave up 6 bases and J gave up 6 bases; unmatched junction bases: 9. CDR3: CASRPGTSLGEQYF. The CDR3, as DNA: TGTGCCAGCAGACCCGGGACTAGCCTCGGCGAGCAGTACTTC.

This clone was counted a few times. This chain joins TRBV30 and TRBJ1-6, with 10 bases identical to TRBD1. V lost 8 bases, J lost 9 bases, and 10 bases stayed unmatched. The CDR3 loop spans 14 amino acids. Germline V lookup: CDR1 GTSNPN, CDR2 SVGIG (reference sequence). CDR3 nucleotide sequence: TGTGCCCGAGCCAGAGACAGGGGGCCTTCACCCCTCCACTTT. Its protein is CARARDRGPSPLHF.

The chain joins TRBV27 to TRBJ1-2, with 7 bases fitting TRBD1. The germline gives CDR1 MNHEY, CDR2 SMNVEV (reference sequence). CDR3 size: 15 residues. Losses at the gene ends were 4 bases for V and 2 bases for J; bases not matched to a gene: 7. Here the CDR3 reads CASSWAGQANYGYTF. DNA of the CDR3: TGTGCCAGCAGTTGGGCCGGACAGGCAAACTATGGCTACACCTTC.